These T cell receptor beta chains were read from a single sample in a study of T cell responses to AZD1222 COVID-19 vaccine. Using immunoSEQ multiplex PCR, the repertoire was profiled, and TCRdb retains in-frame clones only, with some absent. Among around 97,000 clones listed, around 91% were seen once. The sample consisted of peripheral blood, taken on day 0 of AZD1222 vaccination. These receptors originate from an adult in good health. Both conserved end residues are part of each CDR3. D genes are given only for firm matches. A row's size may be missing; if present it is once, few, many or a size class.

d_gene: TRBD1
abundance: once
v_gene: TRBV14
j_gene: TRBJ2-7
CDR3aa: CASSQMGTGGYEQYF
CDR3nt: TGTGCCAGCAGCCAGATGGGGACAGGGGGCTACGAGCAGTACTTC

d_gene: .
abundance: .
v_gene: TRBV19
j_gene: TRBJ2-7
CDR3aa: CASSSVASALSYEQYF
CDR3nt: TGTGCCAGTAGTTCAGTGGCTAGCGCCCTCTCCTACGAGCAGTACTTC

d_gene: .
abundance: once
v_gene: TRBV19
j_gene: TRBJ2-2
CDR3aa: CASSTSWSGELFF
CDR3nt: TGTGCCAGTAGTACTAGTTGGAGCGGGGAGCTGTTTTTT

d_gene: .
abundance: .
v_gene: TRBV19
j_gene: TRBJ2-1
CDR3aa: CASSLQTQSGYNEQFF
CDR3nt: TGTGCCAGTAGCCTCCAAACACAGTCGGGGTACAATGAGCAGTTCTTC

d_gene: .
abundance: .
v_gene: TRBV19
j_gene: TRBJ1-5
CDR3aa: CASNLPGRGNQPQHF
CDR3nt: TGTGCCAGTAACCTCCCGGGCAGGGGCAATCAGCCCCAGCATTTT

d_gene: .
abundance: once
v_gene: TRBV27
j_gene: TRBJ2-7
CDR3aa: CASSLWGHEQYF
CDR3nt: TGTGCCAGCAGTTTATGGGGACACGAGCAGTACTTC

d_gene: .
abundance: .
v_gene: TRBV25-1
j_gene: TRBJ2-1
CDR3aa: CASSDRALWGQVEQFF
CDR3nt: TGTGCCAGCAGTGATCGGGCACTATGGGGGCAGGTTGAGCAGTTCTTC

d_gene: TRBD1
abundance: .
v_gene: TRBV28
j_gene: TRBJ1-1
CDR3aa: CASSLILRDRGRWTEAFF
CDR3nt: TGTGCCAGCAGTTTAATTTTGCGGGACAGGGGGCGCTGGACTGAAGCTTTCTTT

d_gene: .
abundance: once
v_gene: TRBV5-1
j_gene: TRBJ2-7
CDR3aa: CASSLIEGAYEQYF
CDR3nt: TGCGCCAGCAGCTTGATAGAGGGAGCTTACGAGCAGTACTTC

d_gene: .
abundance: .
v_gene: TRBV5-1
j_gene: TRBJ1-4
CDR3aa: CASSFGQGSEKLFF
CDR3nt: TGCGCCAGCAGCTTTGGGCAGGGGAGTGAAAAACTGTTTTTT

d_gene: TRBD2
abundance: .
v_gene: TRBV5-1
j_gene: TRBJ2-3
CDR3aa: CASSLGLRGNGTDTQYF
CDR3nt: TGCGCCAGCAGCTTGGGCCTGCGGGGGAACGGCACAGATACGCAGTATTTT

d_gene: .
abundance: .
v_gene: TRBV7-2
j_gene: TRBJ1-4
CDR3aa: CASSLSGFATNEKLFF
CDR3nt: TGTGCCAGCAGCCTCTCCGGGTTCGCAACTAATGAAAAACTGTTTTTT

d_gene: TRBD2
abundance: .
v_gene: TRBV7-9
j_gene: TRBJ2-1
CDR3aa: CASSSNTLAGLSYNEQFF
CDR3nt: TGTGCCAGCAGCTCCAACACGCTAGCGGGCCTATCCTACAATGAGCAGTTCTTC

d_gene: .
abundance: .
v_gene: TRBV11-3
j_gene: TRBJ2-5
CDR3aa: CASSLSERETQYF
CDR3nt: TGTGCCAGCAGCTTAAGTGAGAGAGAGACCCAGTACTTC

d_gene: .
abundance: .
v_gene: TRBV5-4
j_gene: TRBJ2-7
CDR3aa: CASSLDHYEQYF
CDR3nt: TGTGCCAGCAGCTTGGACCACTACGAGCAGTACTTC

d_gene: .
abundance: .
v_gene: TRBV27
j_gene: TRBJ2-7
CDR3aa: CASSSAMQQYF
CDR3nt: TGTGCCAGCAGTTCTGCTATGCAGCAGTACTTC

d_gene: .
abundance: .
v_gene: TRBV4-2
j_gene: TRBJ1-4
CDR3aa: CASSQDPHGSFNEKLFF
CDR3nt: TGTGCCAGCAGCCAAGATCCCCACGGCTCCTTTAATGAAAAACTGTTTTTT

d_gene: TRBD2
abundance: .
v_gene: TRBV28
j_gene: TRBJ2-7
CDR3aa: CASSFLRTSGYEQYF
CDR3nt: TGTGCCAGCAGTTTCTTACGGACTAGCGGTTACGAGCAGTACTTC

d_gene: .
abundance: .
v_gene: TRBV10-3
j_gene: TRBJ2-3
CDR3aa: CAISTLGPSTDTQYF
CDR3nt: TGTGCCATCAGTACACTGGGTCCTAGCACAGATACGCAGTATTTT

d_gene: .
abundance: .
v_gene: TRBV28
j_gene: TRBJ1-2
CDR3aa: CASIATRAPGGYTF
CDR3nt: TGTGCCAGCATCGCAACCCGGGCCCCTGGCGGCTACACCTTC

d_gene: .
abundance: once
v_gene: TRBV3-1/TRBV3-2
j_gene: TRBJ2-1
CDR3aa: CASRSYNEQFF
CDR3nt: TGTGCCAGCAGAAGTTACAATGAGCAGTTCTTC

d_gene: .
abundance: .
v_gene: TRBV5-1
j_gene: TRBJ1-1
CDR3aa: CASSLGGGNTEAFF
CDR3nt: TGCGCCAGCAGCTTAGGCGGGGGGAACACTGAAGCTTTCTTT

d_gene: TRBD2
abundance: .
v_gene: TRBV6-2/TRBV6-3
j_gene: TRBJ2-7
CDR3aa: CASSFALAGGPRDEQYF
CDR3nt: TGTGCCAGCAGTTTCGCACTAGCGGGAGGGCCTCGTGACGAGCAGTACTTC

d_gene: TRBD1
abundance: few
v_gene: TRBV5-4
j_gene: TRBJ1-2
CDR3aa: CASSLSPQGAMSYGYTF
CDR3nt: TGTGCCAGCAGCCTCTCCCCACAGGGGGCGATGTCCTATGGCTACACCTTC

d_gene: .
abundance: .
v_gene: TRBV27
j_gene: TRBJ2-5
CDR3aa: CASSFYGGAETQYF
CDR3nt: TGTGCCAGCAGTTTTTACGGCGGGGCAGAGACCCAGTACTTC

d_gene: .
abundance: .
v_gene: TRBV28
j_gene: TRBJ1-2
CDR3aa: CASTSGQGKGYTF
CDR3nt: TGTGCCAGCACGTCCGGTCAGGGAAAAGGCTACACCTTC

d_gene: .
abundance: .
v_gene: TRBV29-1
j_gene: TRBJ2-1
CDR3aa: CSVESNEQFF
CDR3nt: TGCAGCGTTGAGTCTAATGAGCAGTTCTTC

d_gene: TRBD1
abundance: .
v_gene: TRBV6-5
j_gene: TRBJ1-2
CDR3aa: CASRDATGAAGYTF
CDR3nt: TGTGCCAGCAGAGATGCGACAGGGGCGGCTGGCTACACCTTC

d_gene: TRBD1
abundance: .
v_gene: TRBV9
j_gene: TRBJ1-5
CDR3aa: CASSVGQGQQPQHF
CDR3nt: TGTGCCAGCAGCGTAGGGCAGGGACAGCAGCCCCAGCATTTT

d_gene: .
abundance: .
v_gene: TRBV6-1
j_gene: TRBJ2-7
CDR3aa: CASSERGDGTYEQYF
CDR3nt: TGTGCCAGCAGTGAAAGGGGGGACGGGACCTACGAGCAGTACTTC

d_gene: .
abundance: .
v_gene: TRBV7-9
j_gene: TRBJ1-2
CDR3aa: CASSLQSFYGYTF
CDR3nt: TGTGCCAGCAGCTTACAATCGTTCTATGGCTACACCTTC

d_gene: .
abundance: .
v_gene: TRBV7-2
j_gene: TRBJ2-2
CDR3aa: CASSLNGGTGELFF
CDR3nt: TGTGCCAGCAGCTTAAATGGAGGGACCGGGGAGCTGTTTTTT

d_gene: TRBD1
abundance: .
v_gene: TRBV7-9
j_gene: TRBJ2-7
CDR3aa: CASSPGQGYEQYF
CDR3nt: TGTGCCAGCAGCCCCGGACAGGGCTACGAGCAGTACTTC

d_gene: .
abundance: many
v_gene: TRBV6-5
j_gene: TRBJ2-7
CDR3aa: CASRGSSYEQYF
CDR3nt: TGTGCCAGTAGGGGTAGCTCCTACGAGCAGTACTTC

d_gene: .
abundance: .
v_gene: TRBV28
j_gene: TRBJ2-5
CDR3aa: CASSLGGSQETQYF
CDR3nt: TGTGCCAGCAGTTTAGGGGGGTCCCAAGAGACCCAGTACTTC

d_gene: .
abundance: .
v_gene: TRBV24-1
j_gene: TRBJ1-2
CDR3aa: CATSPGHFYGYTF
CDR3nt: TGTGCCACCAGCCCGGGACACTTCTATGGCTACACCTTC

d_gene: .
abundance: many
v_gene: TRBV30
j_gene: TRBJ1-5
CDR3aa: CAWSGGSNQPQHF
CDR3nt: TGTGCCTGGAGTGGGGGTAGCAATCAGCCCCAGCATTTT

d_gene: .
abundance: .
v_gene: TRBV6-2/TRBV6-3
j_gene: TRBJ1-4
CDR3aa: CASSYQEPGIGEKLFF
CDR3nt: TGTGCCAGCAGTTACCAAGAACCGGGTATTGGTGAAAAACTGTTTTTT

d_gene: TRBD1
abundance: .
v_gene: TRBV7-2
j_gene: TRBJ1-2
CDR3aa: CASSQEQGIDGYTF
CDR3nt: TGTGCCAGCAGCCAAGAACAGGGGATAGATGGCTACACCTTC

d_gene: .
abundance: once
v_gene: TRBV6-5
j_gene: TRBJ2-1
CDR3aa: CASSLIGSYNEQFF
CDR3nt: TGTGCCAGCAGCCTCATCGGGTCCTACAATGAGCAGTTCTTC

d_gene: TRBD1
abundance: .
v_gene: TRBV5-8
j_gene: TRBJ1-6
CDR3aa: CASSSRQGYSPLHF
CDR3nt: TGTGCCAGCAGCTCACGACAGGGTTATTCACCCCTCCACTTT

d_gene: .
abundance: .
v_gene: TRBV6-5
j_gene: TRBJ1-4
CDR3aa: CASNRNPQLSEKLFF
CDR3nt: TGTGCCAGCAACCGGAACCCCCAATTGTCTGAAAAACTGTTTTTT

d_gene: .
abundance: .
v_gene: TRBV6-1
j_gene: TRBJ1-2
CDR3aa: CASSDDPTFKYGYTF
CDR3nt: TGTGCCAGCAGTGATGACCCGACTTTTAAATACGGCTACACCTTC

d_gene: .
abundance: .
v_gene: TRBV5-1
j_gene: TRBJ1-2
CDR3aa: CASSLSHNYGYTF
CDR3nt: TGCGCCAGCAGCTTGTCACATAACTATGGCTACACCTTC

d_gene: .
abundance: .
v_gene: TRBV5-4
j_gene: TRBJ2-3
CDR3aa: CASSWAGPTDTQYF
CDR3nt: TGTGCCAGCAGCTGGGCGGGGCCCACAGATACGCAGTATTTT

d_gene: .
abundance: .
v_gene: TRBV6-5
j_gene: TRBJ1-6
CDR3aa: CASSYSGGRVESLHF
CDR3nt: TGTGCCAGCAGTTACTCGGGGGGCCGGGTTGAGTCCCTCCACTTT